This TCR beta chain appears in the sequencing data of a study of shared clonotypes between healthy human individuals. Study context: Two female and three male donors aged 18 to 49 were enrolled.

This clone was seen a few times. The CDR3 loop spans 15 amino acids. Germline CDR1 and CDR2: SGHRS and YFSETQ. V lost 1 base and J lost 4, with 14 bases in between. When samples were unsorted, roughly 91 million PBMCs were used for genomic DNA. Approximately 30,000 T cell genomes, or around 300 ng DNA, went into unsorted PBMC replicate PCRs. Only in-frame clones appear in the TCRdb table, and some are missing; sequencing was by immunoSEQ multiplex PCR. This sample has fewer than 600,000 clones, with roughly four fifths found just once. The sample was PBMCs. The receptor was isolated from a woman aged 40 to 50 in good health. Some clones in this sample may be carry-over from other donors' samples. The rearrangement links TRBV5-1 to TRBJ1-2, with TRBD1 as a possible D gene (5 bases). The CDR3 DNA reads TGCGCCAGCAGCTTGACTGAGGGACTAGTCTATGGCTACACCTTC. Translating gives CASSLTEGLVYGYTF.